Listed below are T cell receptor beta chains from one sample, sequenced in a study of blood T cell repertoires in COVID-19. Method: immunoSEQ multiplex PCR; TCRdb's copy keeps in-frame clones and lacks some. Here the sample spans 150,000 to 200,000 clones, about 92% being singletons. Material: peripheral blood. The origin of the receptors is a man aged 55 to 70 with active or convalescent COVID-19. The CDR3 runs from the conserved cysteine through the conserved F or W. Fields, in order: clone size, V gene, D gene, J gene, CDR3 protein, CDR3 DNA. A D gene is named only where the DNA matches it firmly. Clone size is given for some rows only: seen once, a few or many times, or a class if the clone is expanded.

>-|TRBV5-8|-|TRBJ1-3
CASSLSGVGNTIYF
TGTGCCAGCAGCTTGTCAGGGGTTGGAAACACCATATATTTT
>-|TRBV2|TRBD1|TRBJ1-1
CARWDRAFSTEAFF
TGTGCCAGATGGGACAGGGCGTTTAGCACTGAAGCTTTCTTT
>-|TRBV10-2|-|TRBJ1-1
CASTTVNTEAFF
TGCGCCAGCACAACGGTGAACACTGAAGCTTTCTTT
>-|TRBV5-1|TRBD1|TRBJ1-2
CASSLTGDSYGYTF
TGCGCCAGCAGCTTGACAGGGGATAGCTATGGCTACACCTTC
>-|TRBV6-5|-|TRBJ1-1
CASSYQGGFEAFF
TGTGCCAGCAGTTACCAGGGCGGCTTTGAAGCTTTCTTT
>-|TRBV5-1|TRBD1|TRBJ1-4
CASSPGQGGEKLFF
TGCGCCAGCAGCCCGGGACAGGGAGGCGAAAAACTGTTTTTT
>-|TRBV27|-|TRBJ2-2
CASRYLIGTGELFF
TGTGCCAGCAGATATCTTATCGGCACCGGGGAGCTGTTTTTT
>-|TRBV4-1|-|TRBJ1-5
CASSQDQGRGNYQPQHF
TGCGCCAGCAGCCAAGATCAGGGGAGGGGTAATTATCAGCCCCAGCATTTT
>-|TRBV7-8|TRBD1|TRBJ1-1
CASSRAEGATEAFF
TGTGCCAGCAGCCGGGCGGAGGGGGCAACTGAAGCTTTCTTT
>-|TRBV4-2|-|TRBJ2-5
CASSGGGLWQETQYF
TGTGCCAGCAGTGGGGGGGGCCTATGGCAAGAGACCCAGTACTTC
>-|TRBV5-1|-|TRBJ2-1
CASSLTSYDNEQFF
TGCGCCAGCAGCTTGACTAGCTATGACAATGAGCAGTTCTTC
>-|TRBV4-2|-|TRBJ2-1
CASSQDDPRAGNEQFF
TGTGCCAGCAGCCAAGACGACCCGCGGGCGGGCAATGAGCAGTTCTTC
>-|TRBV18|TRBD2|TRBJ2-5
CASSPPLAGLQETQYF
TGTGCCAGCTCACCACCTTTAGCGGGACTCCAAGAGACCCAGTACTTC
>-|TRBV14|-|TRBJ2-2
CASSQVRAGSPGELFF
TGTGCCAGCAGCCAAGTCCGGGCGGGATCCCCCGGGGAGCTGTTTTTT
>-|TRBV12-3/TRBV12-4|-|TRBJ1-2
CASSPIGSYGYTF
TGTGCCAGCAGCCCGATAGGGAGCTATGGCTACACCTTC
>-|TRBV5-1|TRBD2|TRBJ2-1
CASSPGTSGSNEQFF
TGCGCCAGCAGCCCCGGGACTAGCGGGAGTAATGAGCAGTTCTTC
>-|TRBV28|TRBD2|TRBJ2-1
CASSLLAGGPREQFF
TGTGCCAGCAGCCTGTTAGCGGGGGGGCCCCGGGAGCAGTTCTTC
>-|TRBV6-5|-|TRBJ1-2
CASSLGRVGGYTF
TGTGCCAGCAGTTTGGGCAGGGTCGGTGGCTACACCTTC
>-|TRBV29-1|-|TRBJ1-2
CSVGTVRNYGYTF
TGCAGCGTTGGGACAGTCCGTAACTATGGCTACACCTTC
>-|TRBV18|TRBD1|TRBJ2-3
CASSPRDRGTDTQYF
TGTGCCAGCTCACCACGGGACAGAGGCACAGATACGCAGTATTTT
>-|TRBV6-6|TRBD1|TRBJ1-5
CASTSTGFNQPQHF
TGTGCCAGCACCTCGACAGGGTTTAATCAGCCCCAGCATTTT
>once|TRBV9|-|TRBJ2-6
CASSVAGGGSGANVLTF
TGTGCCAGCAGCGTAGCTGGAGGGGGCTCCGGGGCCAACGTCCTGACTTTC
>-|TRBV19|-|TRBJ1-1
CATRRGRGTEAFF
TGTGCCACACGGAGGGGACGAGGCACTGAAGCTTTCTTT
>-|TRBV7-9|-|TRBJ1-5
CASSPGSSYNQPQHF
TGTGCCAGCAGCCCTGGGAGCTCTTACAATCAGCCCCAGCATTTT
>-|TRBV5-6|-|TRBJ2-2
CASSTDLTVTGELFF
TGTGCCAGCAGCACCGACCTGACAGTCACCGGGGAGCTGTTTTTT
>-|TRBV18|-|TRBJ1-1
CASSPTGAVSESGIEAFF
TGTGCCAGCTCACCAACAGGCGCAGTTTCAGAGTCTGGGATTGAAGCTTTCTTT
>-|TRBV5-4|TRBD1|TRBJ2-7
CASSLWSYGTASSYEQYF
TGTGCCAGCAGCTTGTGGTCTTATGGGACAGCGAGCTCCTACGAGCAGTACTTC
>-|TRBV2|-|TRBJ1-2
CARDSSQVDDGYTF
TGTGCCAGGGACAGCTCGCAGGTGGATGATGGCTACACCTTC
>-|TRBV28|-|TRBJ1-5
CASSINNQPQHF
TGTGCCAGCAGTATAAACAATCAGCCCCAGCATTTT
>-|TRBV3-1/TRBV3-2|TRBD1|TRBJ1-4
CASSQGTGINEKLFF
TGTGCCAGCAGCCAAGGGACAGGCATAAATGAAAAACTGTTTTTT
>-|TRBV7-8|-|TRBJ1-1
CASSPKTVNTEAFF
TGTGCCAGCAGCCCAAAGACAGTGAACACTGAAGCTTTCTTT
>-|TRBV6-5|TRBD1|TRBJ1-4
CASRGTGTSEKLFF
TGTGCCAGCAGGGGGACAGGGACTAGTGAAAAACTGTTTTTT
>-|TRBV19|-|TRBJ2-4
CASSTTGLAKNIQYF
TGTGCCAGTAGTACCACAGGTCTAGCCAAAAACATTCAGTACTTC
>-|TRBV5-1|-|TRBJ2-7
CASSRQGYYEQYF
TGCGCCAGCAGCAGGCAGGGATACTACGAGCAGTACTTC
>-|TRBV12-3/TRBV12-4|-|TRBJ1-2
CASSRTEGYGYTF
TGTGCCAGCAGCCGGACAGAAGGATATGGCTACACCTTC
>-|TRBV7-9|-|TRBJ2-7
CASSLSTLPITYEQYF
TGTGCCAGCAGCCTTAGTACACTACCCATCACCTACGAGCAGTACTTC
>-|TRBV7-2|TRBD1|TRBJ2-7
CASSPRTGVYEQYF
TGTGCCAGCAGCCCGCGGACAGGGGTCTACGAGCAGTACTTC
>-|TRBV5-4|-|TRBJ1-1
CASSYPRRPTEAFF
TGTGCCAGCAGCTACCCTAGAAGGCCCACTGAAGCTTTCTTT
>-|TRBV5-1|-|TRBJ2-7
CASSLQGMDEQYF
TGCGCCAGCAGCTTGCAGGGGATGGACGAGCAGTACTTC
>-|TRBV10-1|TRBD2|TRBJ2-1
CASSATTGTSSYNEQFF
TGCGCCAGCAGTGCGACCACCGGGACTAGCTCCTACAATGAGCAGTTCTTC
>-|TRBV2|TRBD1|TRBJ1-5
CASSTRQGNQPQHF
TGTGCCAGCAGCACCCGACAGGGAAATCAGCCCCAGCATTTT
>-|TRBV9|TRBD2|TRBJ2-1
CASSVGSLTWTSGKGQFF
TGTGCCAGCAGCGTAGGTTCCCTCACCTGGACTAGCGGGAAAGGGCAGTTCTTC
>-|TRBV19|-|TRBJ2-7
CASSISPLLGGGYEQYF
TGTGCCAGTAGTATATCCCCCCTTTTGGGGGGAGGATACGAGCAGTACTTC
>-|TRBV5-1|-|TRBJ1-2
CASSLAGGNVLPLYGYTF
TGCGCCAGCAGCTTGGCGGGGGGCAACGTGCTCCCACTATATGGCTACACCTTC
>-|TRBV5-1|TRBD2|TRBJ2-2
CATQSGGGNTGELFF
TGCGCCACCCAGAGCGGGGGCGGGAACACCGGGGAGCTGTTTTTT
>once|TRBV10-2|-|TRBJ2-7
CASSLGGYEQYF
TGCGCCAGCAGCCTAGGGGGCTACGAGCAGTACTTC
>-|TRBV4-1|-|TRBJ1-6
CASSQGQISYNSPLHF
TGCGCCAGCAGCCAAGGACAGATCTCCTATAATTCACCCCTCCACTTT
>-|TRBV24-1|-|TRBJ2-3
CATSEFRGSTVTDTQYF
TGTGCCACCAGTGAATTCAGGGGTTCTACTGTCACAGATACGCAGTATTTT
>-|TRBV27|-|TRBJ2-7
CASRTRVGYEQYF
TGTGCCAGCAGAACCCGAGTCGGCTACGAGCAGTACTTC
>-|TRBV5-1|-|TRBJ2-7
CASSATTDTGEQYF
TGCGCCAGCAGCGCAACAACAGATACAGGCGAGCAGTACTTC
>-|TRBV29-1|TRBD1|TRBJ1-2
CSITTGADGYTF
TGCAGCATTACCACAGGGGCGGATGGCTACACCTTC
>-|TRBV6-6|TRBD1|TRBJ1-1
CASSYGAGGLNTEAFF
TGTGCCAGCAGTTACGGGGCAGGGGGCTTGAACACTGAAGCTTTCTTT
>-|TRBV5-8|TRBD1|TRBJ1-5
CASSLARDRGRNQPQHF
TGTGCCAGCAGCTTGGCCCGGGACAGGGGGCGCAATCAGCCCCAGCATTTT
>-|TRBV19|-|TRBJ1-2
CASSIVRQDGYTF
TGTGCCAGTAGTATAGTAAGGCAGGATGGCTACACCTTC
>-|TRBV2|TRBD1|TRBJ1-1
CASTTGALNTEAFF
TGTGCCAGCACCACAGGGGCCCTGAACACTGAAGCTTTCTTT